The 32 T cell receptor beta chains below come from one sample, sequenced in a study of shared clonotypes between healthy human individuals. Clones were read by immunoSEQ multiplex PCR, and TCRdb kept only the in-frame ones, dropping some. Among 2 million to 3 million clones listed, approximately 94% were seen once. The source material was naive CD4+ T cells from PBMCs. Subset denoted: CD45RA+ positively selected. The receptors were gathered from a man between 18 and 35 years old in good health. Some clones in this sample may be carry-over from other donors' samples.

Here the CDR3 DNA reads TGTGCCAGCAGCTTCCCACAGGGGGCACGGACAGATACGCAGTATTTT. This gives the protein CASSFPQGARTDTQYF. This chain links TRBV11-2 with TRBJ2-3; 9 bases are a match to TRBD1. The CDR3 consists of 16 residues. V lost 3 bases, J lost 3 bases, and 7 bases stayed unmatched. The germline V gene has CDR1 SGHAT and CDR2 FQNNGV.

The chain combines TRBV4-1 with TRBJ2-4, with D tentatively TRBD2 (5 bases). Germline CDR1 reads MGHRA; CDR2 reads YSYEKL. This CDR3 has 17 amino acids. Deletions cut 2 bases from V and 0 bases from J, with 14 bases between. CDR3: CASSQPVVGVAKNIQYF. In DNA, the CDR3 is TGCGCCAGCAGCCAACCGGTGGTGGGAGTAGCCAAAAACATTCAGTACTTC.

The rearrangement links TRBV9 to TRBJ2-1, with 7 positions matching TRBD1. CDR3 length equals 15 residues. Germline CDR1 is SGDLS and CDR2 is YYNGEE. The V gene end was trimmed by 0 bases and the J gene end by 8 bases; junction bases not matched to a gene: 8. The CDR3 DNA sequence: TGTGCCAGCAGCGTAGAGAGGCTAGGGGGCGATGAGCAGTTCTTC. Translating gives CASSVERLGGDEQFF. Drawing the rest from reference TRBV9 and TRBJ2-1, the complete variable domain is DSGVTQTPKHLITATGQRVTLRCSPRSGDLSVYWYQQSLDQGLQFLIQYYNGEERAKGNILERFSAQQFPDLHSELNLSSLELGDSALYFCASSVERLGGDEQFFGPGTRLTVL.

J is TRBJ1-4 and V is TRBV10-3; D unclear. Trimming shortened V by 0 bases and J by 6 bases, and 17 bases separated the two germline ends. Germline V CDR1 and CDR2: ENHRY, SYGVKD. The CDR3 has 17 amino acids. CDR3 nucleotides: TGTGCCATCAGTGAGTCGAAAGTCGGCCGGGGAGATGAAAAACTGTTTTTT. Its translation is CAISESKVGRGDEKLFF.

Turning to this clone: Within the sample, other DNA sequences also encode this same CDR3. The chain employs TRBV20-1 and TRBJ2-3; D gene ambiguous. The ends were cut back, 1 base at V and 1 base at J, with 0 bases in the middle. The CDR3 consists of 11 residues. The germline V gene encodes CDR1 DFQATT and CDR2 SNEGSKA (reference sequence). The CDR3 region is CSARGTDTQYF. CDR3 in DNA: TGCAGTGCTAGAGGCACAGATACGCAGTATTTT.

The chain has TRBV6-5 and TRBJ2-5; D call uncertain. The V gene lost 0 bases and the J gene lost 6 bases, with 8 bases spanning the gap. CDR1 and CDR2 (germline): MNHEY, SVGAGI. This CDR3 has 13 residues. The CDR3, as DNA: TGTGCCAGCAGTTACTCATCTGGACAGACCCAGTACTTC. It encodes CASSYSSGQTQYF.

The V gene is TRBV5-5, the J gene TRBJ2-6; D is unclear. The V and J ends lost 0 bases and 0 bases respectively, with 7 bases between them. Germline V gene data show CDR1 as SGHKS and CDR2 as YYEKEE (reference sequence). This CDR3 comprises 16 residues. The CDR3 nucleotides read TGTGCCAGCAGCTTGGGTCCCAGCTCTGGGGCCAACGTCCTGACTTTC. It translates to CASSLGPSSGANVLTF.

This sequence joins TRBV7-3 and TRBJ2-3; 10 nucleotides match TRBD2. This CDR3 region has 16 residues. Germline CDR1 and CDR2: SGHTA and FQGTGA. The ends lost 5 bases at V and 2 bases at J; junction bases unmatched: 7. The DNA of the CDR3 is TGTGCCAGCAGCCCGTGGACTAGCGGCCACACAGATACGCAGTATTTT. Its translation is CASSPWTSGHTDTQYF. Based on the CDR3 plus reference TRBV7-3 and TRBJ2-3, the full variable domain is GAGVSQTPSNKVTEKGKYVELRCDPISGHTALYWYRQSLGQGPEFLIYFQGTGAADDSGLPNDRFFAVRPEGSVSTLKIQRTERGDSAVYLCASSPWTSGHTDTQYFGPGTRLTVL.

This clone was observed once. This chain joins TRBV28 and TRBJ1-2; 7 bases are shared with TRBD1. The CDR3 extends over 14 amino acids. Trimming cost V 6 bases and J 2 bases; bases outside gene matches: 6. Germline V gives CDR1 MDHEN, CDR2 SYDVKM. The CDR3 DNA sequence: TGTGCCAGCAGACCTTCAGGGGGGAACTATGGCTACACCTTC. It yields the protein CASRPSGGNYGYTF.

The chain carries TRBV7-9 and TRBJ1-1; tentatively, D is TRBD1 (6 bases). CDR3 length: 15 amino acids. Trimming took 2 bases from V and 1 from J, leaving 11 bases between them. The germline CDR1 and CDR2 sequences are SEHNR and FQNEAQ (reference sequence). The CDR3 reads CASSLYREGNTEAFF. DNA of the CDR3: TGTGCCAGCAGCTTATACAGGGAAGGGAACACTGAAGCTTTCTTT.

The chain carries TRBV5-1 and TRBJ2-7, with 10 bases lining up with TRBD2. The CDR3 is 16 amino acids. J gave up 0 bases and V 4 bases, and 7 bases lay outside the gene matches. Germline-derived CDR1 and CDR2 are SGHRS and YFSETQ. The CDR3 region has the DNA TGCGCCAGCAGCCGAGGACTAGCGGATAGCTCCTACGAGCAGTACTTC. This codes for CASSRGLADSSYEQYF. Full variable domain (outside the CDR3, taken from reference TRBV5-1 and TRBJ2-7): KAGVTQTPRYLIKTRGQQVTLSCSPISGHRSVSWYQQTPGQGLQFLFEYFSETQRNKGNFPGRFSGRQFSNSRSEMNVSTLELGDSALYLCASSRGLADSSYEQYFGPGTRLTVT.

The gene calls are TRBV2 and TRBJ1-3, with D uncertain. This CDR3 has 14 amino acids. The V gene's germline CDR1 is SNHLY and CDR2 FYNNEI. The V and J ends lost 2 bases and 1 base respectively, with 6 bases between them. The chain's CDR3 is CASSEFGSGNTIYF. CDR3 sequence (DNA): TGTGCCAGCAGTGAATTTGGATCTGGAAACACCATATATTTT.

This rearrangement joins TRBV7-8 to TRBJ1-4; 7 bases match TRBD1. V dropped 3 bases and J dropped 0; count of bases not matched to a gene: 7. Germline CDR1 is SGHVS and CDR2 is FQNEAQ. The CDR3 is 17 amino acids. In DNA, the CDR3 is TGTGCCAGCAGCTTGGGACAGTTTTTTGCAACTAATGAAAAACTGTTTTTT. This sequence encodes CASSLGQFFATNEKLFF.

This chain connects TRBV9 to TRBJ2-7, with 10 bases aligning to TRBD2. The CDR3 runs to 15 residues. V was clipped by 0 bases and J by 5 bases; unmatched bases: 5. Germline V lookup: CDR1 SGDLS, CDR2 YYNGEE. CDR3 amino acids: CASSVDLAGENEQYF. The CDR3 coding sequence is TGTGCCAGCAGCGTAGATCTAGCGGGAGAAAACGAGCAGTACTTC.

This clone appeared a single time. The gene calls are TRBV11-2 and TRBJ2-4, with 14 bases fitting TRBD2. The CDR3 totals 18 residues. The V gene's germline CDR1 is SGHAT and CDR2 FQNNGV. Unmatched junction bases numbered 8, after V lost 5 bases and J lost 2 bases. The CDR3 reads CASSDGTSGSVSKNIQYF. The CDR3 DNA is TGTGCCAGCAGCGACGGGACTAGCGGGAGCGTCTCCAAAAACATTCAGTACTTC. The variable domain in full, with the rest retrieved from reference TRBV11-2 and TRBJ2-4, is EAGVAQSPRYKIIEKRQSVAFWCNPISGHATLYWYQQILGQGPKLLIQFQNNGVVDDSQLPKDRFSAERLKGVDSTLKIQPAKLEDSAVYLCASSDGTSGSVSKNIQYFGAGTRLSVL.

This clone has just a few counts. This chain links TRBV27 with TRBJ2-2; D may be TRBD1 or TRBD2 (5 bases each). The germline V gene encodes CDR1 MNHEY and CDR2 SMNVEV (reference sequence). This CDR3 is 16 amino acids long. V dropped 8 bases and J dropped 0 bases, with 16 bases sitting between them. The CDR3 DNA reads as TGTGCCAGCCGTGGTCTTAGGGGAGCGAACACCGGGGAGCTGTTTTTT. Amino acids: CASRGLRGANTGELFF.

The CDR3 reads CASSLDRRAGGEAGELFF. CDR3 sequence (DNA): TGTGCCAGCAGCTTAGATCGGCGTGCGGGAGGGGAAGCCGGGGAGCTGTTTTTT. J is TRBJ2-2 and V is TRBV7-9; 9 bases align to TRBD2. Germline-derived CDR1 and CDR2 are SEHNR and FQNEAQ (reference sequence). CDR3 size: 18 residues. The junction had 12 bases not matched to a gene; V was cut back by 1 base and J by 6 bases.

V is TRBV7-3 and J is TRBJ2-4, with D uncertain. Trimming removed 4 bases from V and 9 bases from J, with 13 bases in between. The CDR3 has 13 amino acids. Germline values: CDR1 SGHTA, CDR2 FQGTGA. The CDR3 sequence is CASSSSGWSIQYF. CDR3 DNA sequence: TGTGCCAGCAGCTCATCGGGTTGGAGCATTCAGTACTTC.

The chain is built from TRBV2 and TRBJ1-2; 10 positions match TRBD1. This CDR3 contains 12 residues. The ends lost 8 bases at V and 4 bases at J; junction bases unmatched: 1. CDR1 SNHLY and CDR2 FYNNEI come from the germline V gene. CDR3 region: CASDRGLYGYTF. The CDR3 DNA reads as TGTGCCAGCGACAGGGGGCTCTATGGCTACACCTTC.

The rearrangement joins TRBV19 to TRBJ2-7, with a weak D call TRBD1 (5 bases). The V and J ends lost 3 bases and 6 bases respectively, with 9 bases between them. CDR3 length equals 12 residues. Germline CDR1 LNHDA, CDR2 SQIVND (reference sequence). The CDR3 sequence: CASSIRESEQYF. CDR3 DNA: TGTGCCAGTAGTATCAGGGAATCCGAGCAGTACTTC.

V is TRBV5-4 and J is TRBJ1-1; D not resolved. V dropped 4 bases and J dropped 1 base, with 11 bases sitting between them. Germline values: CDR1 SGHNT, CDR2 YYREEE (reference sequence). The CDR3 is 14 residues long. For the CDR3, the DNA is TGTGCCAGCAGCCCGACGGTTCAGAACACTGAAGCTTTCTTT. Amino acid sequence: CASSPTVQNTEAFF.

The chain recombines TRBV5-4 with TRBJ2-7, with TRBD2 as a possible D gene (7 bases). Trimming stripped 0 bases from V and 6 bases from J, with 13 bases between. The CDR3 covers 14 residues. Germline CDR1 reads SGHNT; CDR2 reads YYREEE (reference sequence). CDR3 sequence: CASSLGGRGGEQYF. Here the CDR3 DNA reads TGTGCCAGCAGCTTGGGCGGTAGGGGGGGCGAGCAGTACTTC.

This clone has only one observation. CDR3 sequence (DNA): TGTGCCAGCAGGGGCATGTTCGGCTACACCTTC. It specifies CASRGMFGYTF. J is TRBJ1-2 and V is TRBV28; D gene unclear. Germline V gene lookup returns CDR1 MDHEN and CDR2 SYDVKM. This CDR3 contains 11 residues. Between the trimmed V and J ends, which lost 6 bases and 8 bases, there was a span of 10 bases.

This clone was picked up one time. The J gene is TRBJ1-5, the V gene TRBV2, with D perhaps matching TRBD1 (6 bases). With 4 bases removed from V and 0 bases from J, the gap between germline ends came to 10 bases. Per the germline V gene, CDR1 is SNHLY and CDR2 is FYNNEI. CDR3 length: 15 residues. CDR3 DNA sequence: TGTGCCAGCAGTGGTTCAGGGGATAGCAATCAGCCCCAGCATTTT. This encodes CASSGSGDSNQPQHF.

Here the CDR3 DNA reads TGCGCCAGCAGCTTGACTGGGCGGACAGATACGCAGTATTTT. Translation gives CASSLTGRTDTQYF. V gene TRBV5-1 combines with J gene TRBJ2-3; D gene ambiguous. The CDR3 is 14 residues long. Germline V gene lookup returns CDR1 SGHRS and CDR2 YFSETQ. Between the trimmed V and J ends, which lost 1 base and 3 bases, there was a span of 9 bases.

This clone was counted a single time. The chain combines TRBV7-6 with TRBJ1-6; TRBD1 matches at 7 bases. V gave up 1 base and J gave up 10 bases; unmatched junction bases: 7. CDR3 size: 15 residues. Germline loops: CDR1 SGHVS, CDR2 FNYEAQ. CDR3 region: CASSLVATGHSPLHF. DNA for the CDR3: TGTGCCAGCAGCTTAGTCGCGACAGGGCACTCACCCCTCCACTTT.

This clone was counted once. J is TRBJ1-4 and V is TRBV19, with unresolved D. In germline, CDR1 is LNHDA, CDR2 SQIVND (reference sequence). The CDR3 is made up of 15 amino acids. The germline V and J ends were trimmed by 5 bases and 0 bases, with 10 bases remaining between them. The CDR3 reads CASSARAPTNEKLFF. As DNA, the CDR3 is TGTGCCAGTAGTGCTAGGGCCCCAACTAATGAAAAACTGTTTTTT.

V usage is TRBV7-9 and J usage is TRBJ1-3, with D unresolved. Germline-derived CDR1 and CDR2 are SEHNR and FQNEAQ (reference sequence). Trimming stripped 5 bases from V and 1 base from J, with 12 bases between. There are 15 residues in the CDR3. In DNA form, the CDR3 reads TGTGCCAGCAGCGACATTCCGGGGTCTGGAAACACCATATATTTT. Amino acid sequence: CASSDIPGSGNTIYF. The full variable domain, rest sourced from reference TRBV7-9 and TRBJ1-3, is DTGVSQNPRHKITKRGQNVTFRCDPISEHNRLYWYRQTLGQGPEFLTYFQNEAQLEKSRLLSDRFSAERPKGSFSTLEIQRTEQGDSAMYLCASSDIPGSGNTIYFGEGSWLTVV.

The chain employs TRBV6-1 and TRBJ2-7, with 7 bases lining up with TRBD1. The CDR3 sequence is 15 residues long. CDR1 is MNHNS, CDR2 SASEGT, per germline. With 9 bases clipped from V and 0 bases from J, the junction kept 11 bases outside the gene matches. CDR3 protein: CASRDFRTGSYEQYF. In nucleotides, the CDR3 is TGTGCCAGTCGGGATTTTCGGACAGGCTCCTACGAGCAGTACTTC.

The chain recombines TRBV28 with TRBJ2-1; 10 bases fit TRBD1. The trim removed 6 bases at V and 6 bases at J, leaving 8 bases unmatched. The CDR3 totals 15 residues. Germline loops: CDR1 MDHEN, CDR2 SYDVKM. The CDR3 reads CASRQPGTGVNEQFF. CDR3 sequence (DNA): TGTGCCAGCAGGCAGCCCGGGACAGGGGTCAATGAGCAGTTCTTC.

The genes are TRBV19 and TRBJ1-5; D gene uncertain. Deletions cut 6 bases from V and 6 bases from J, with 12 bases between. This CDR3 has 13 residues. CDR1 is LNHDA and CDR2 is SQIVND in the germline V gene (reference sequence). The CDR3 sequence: CASRKGFGQPQHF. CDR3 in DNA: TGTGCCAGTAGAAAAGGGTTTGGTCAGCCCCAGCATTTT.

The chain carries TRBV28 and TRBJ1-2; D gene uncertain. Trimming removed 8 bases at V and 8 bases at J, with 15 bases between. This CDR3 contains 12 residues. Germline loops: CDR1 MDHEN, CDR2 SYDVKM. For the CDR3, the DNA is TGTGCCAGCGCCAACGACCTGGGGGGCTACACCTTC. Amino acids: CASANDLGGYTF.